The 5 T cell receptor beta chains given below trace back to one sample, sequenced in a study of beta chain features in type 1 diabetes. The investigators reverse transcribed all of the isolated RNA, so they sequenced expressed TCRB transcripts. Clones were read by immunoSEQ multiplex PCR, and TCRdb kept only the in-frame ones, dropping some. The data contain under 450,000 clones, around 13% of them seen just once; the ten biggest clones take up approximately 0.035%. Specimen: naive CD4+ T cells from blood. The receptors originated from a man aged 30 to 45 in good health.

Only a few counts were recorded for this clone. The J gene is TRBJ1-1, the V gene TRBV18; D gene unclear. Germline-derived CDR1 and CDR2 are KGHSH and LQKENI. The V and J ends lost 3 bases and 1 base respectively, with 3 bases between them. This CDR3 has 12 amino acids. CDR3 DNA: TGTGCCAGCTCACCCCAGAACACTGAAGCTTTCTTT. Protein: CASSPQNTEAFF.

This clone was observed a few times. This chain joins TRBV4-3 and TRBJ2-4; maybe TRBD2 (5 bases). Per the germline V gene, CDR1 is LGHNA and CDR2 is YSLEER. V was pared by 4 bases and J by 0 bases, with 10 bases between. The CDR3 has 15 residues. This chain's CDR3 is CASSPDLIAKNIQYF. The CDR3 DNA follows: TGCGCCAGCAGCCCGGACTTGATAGCCAAAAACATTCAGTACTTC.

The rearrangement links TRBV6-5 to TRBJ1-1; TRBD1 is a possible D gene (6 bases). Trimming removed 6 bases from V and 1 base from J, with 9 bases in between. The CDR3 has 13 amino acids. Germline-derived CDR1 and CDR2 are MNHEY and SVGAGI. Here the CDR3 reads CASSQGRNTEAFF. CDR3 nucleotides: TGTGCCAGCAGCCAGGGGAGGAACACTGAAGCTTTCTTT.

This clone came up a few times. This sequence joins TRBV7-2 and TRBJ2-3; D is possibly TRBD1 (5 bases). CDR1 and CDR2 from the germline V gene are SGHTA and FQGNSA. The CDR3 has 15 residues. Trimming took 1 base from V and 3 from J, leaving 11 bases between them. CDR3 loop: CASSLGDRQTDTQYF. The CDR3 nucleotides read TGTGCCAGCAGCTTAGGTGACAGACAGACAGATACGCAGTATTTT.

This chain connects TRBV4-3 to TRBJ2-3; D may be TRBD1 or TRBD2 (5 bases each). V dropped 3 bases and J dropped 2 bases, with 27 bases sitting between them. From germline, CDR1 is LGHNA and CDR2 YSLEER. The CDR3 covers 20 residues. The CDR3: CASSQGERRGPEILTDTQYF. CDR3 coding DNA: TGCGCCAGCAGCCAGGGGGAACGGAGAGGACCAGAAATACTCACAGATACGCAGTATTTT.